What follows describes a single T cell receptor beta chain. Its specificity is unknown. The data originate from a study of OX40 agonist ivuxolimab in advanced cancers. About the research overall: Cohort: more than 75% men, mean age approximately 60, aged about 20 to 80. Three patients showed partial responses: one hepatocellular carcinoma and two cutaneous melanoma cases. General study points: Clonal expansion by week 6 occurred in CD4+ and CD8+ blood T cells (at 0.1 to 3.0 mg/kg).

Anyone with autoimmune disease history or systemic immunosuppression was excluded. The CDR3 extends over 17 amino acids. Germline CDR1 and CDR2: LGHNA and YSLEER. The V gene end was trimmed by 0 bases and the J gene end by 2 bases; junction bases not matched to a gene: 7. Method: immunoSEQ multiplex PCR; TCRdb's copy keeps in-frame clones and lacks some. The table records 50,000 to 65,000 clones, around 93% of them present only once. The sequence came from an adult with an advanced solid tumor such as melanoma, head and neck, liver or kidney cancer. Source: CD4+ or CD8+ T cells sorted from blood, taken in a trial of the OX40 agonist ivuxolimab. The V gene is TRBV4-3, the J gene TRBJ2-1; 7 nucleotides line up with TRBD2. The CDR3 DNA reads TGCGCCAGCAGCCAAGATAGGGCGGGAGCGACCTACAATGAGCAGTTCTTC. This encodes CASSQDRAGATYNEQFF.